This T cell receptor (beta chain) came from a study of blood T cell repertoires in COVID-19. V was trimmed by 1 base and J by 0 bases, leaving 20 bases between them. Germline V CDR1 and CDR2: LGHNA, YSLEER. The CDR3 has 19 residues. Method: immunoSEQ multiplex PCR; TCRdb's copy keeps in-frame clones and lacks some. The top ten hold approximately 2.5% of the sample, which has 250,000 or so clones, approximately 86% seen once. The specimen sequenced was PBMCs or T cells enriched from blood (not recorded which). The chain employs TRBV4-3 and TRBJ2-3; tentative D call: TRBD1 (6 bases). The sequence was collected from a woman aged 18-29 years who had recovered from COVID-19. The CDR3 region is CASSQVGQGSLLSTDTQYF. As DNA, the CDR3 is TGCGCCAGCAGCCAAGTTGGCCAGGGGTCCCTCCTAAGCACAGATACGCAGTATTTT.